This passage covers 24 T cell receptor beta chains from one sample sequenced in a study of PD-1 blockade in classical Hodgkin lymphoma. Repertoires were generated with immunoSEQ multiplex PCR, while TCRdb's copy carries only in-frame clones and drops some. The repertoire has 50,000 to 75,000 clones, approximately 89% of them found once; the top ten carry approximately 12%. No patient escaped relapse after autologous stem cell transplantation, and brentuximab vedotin exposure varied. Material: peripheral blood mononuclear cells (PBMCs), obtained at baseline. The receptors shown here come from a human donor with classical Hodgkin lymphoma.

The chain carries TRBV7-8 and TRBJ2-7; D is unclear. Germline V CDR1 and CDR2: SGHVS, FQNEAQ. The CDR3 consists of 12 residues. V gave up 1 base and J gave up 6 bases, with 7 bases separating them. DNA of the CDR3: TGTGCCAGCAGCTTAGGCAGACGCGAGCAGTACTTC. This codes for CASSLGRREQYF.

The V and J genes are TRBV7-2 and TRBJ2-1; 8 bases map to TRBD2. The CDR3 consists of 15 residues. Germline V gene data show CDR1 as SGHTA and CDR2 as FQGNSA. V trimming: 0 bases; J trimming: 12 bases; junction bases outside the gene matches: 10. The CDR3 spells CASSLAISGAVGQFF. CDR3 coding DNA: TGTGCCAGCAGCTTAGCGATTAGCGGGGCGGTGGGGCAGTTCTTC.

This clone showed up just once. V and J are TRBV7-8 and TRBJ2-3; D remains ambiguous. The CDR3 length is 12 residues. The V gene lost 2 bases and the J gene lost 4 bases, with 4 bases spanning the gap. Germline values: CDR1 SGHVS, CDR2 FQNEAQ. The CDR3 bases are TGTGCCAGCAGCTTAACTGCAGATACGCAGTATTTT. Residues: CASSLTADTQYF. Supplemented by reference TRBV7-8 and TRBJ2-3, the full variable domain reads GAGVSQSPRYKVAKRGQDVALRCDPISGHVSLFWYQQALGQGPEFLTYFQNEAQLDKSGLPSDRFFAERPEGSVSTLKIQRTQQEDSAVYLCASSLTADTQYFGPGTRLTVL.

As DNA, the CDR3 is TGTGCTAGTGGTTTGGTACTCGCCCGGAGCCTTATGAACACTGAAGCTTTCTTT. It yields the protein CASGLVLARSLMNTEAFF. This chain links TRBV12-5 with TRBJ1-1; D is ambiguous. This CDR3 contains 18 residues. Germline V gene sequence: CDR1 LGHNT, CDR2 FRNRAP. Trimming took off 0 bases at V and 0 bases at J, with 17 bases between the two ends.

The chain has TRBV9 and TRBJ1-1; D unresolved. The CDR3 runs to 18 residues. V was pared by 0 bases and J by 0 bases, with 18 bases between. From germline, CDR1 is SGDLS and CDR2 YYNGEE. In nucleotides, the CDR3 is TGTGCCAGCAGCGTAGGCGGCAGAACGCCGCCATTGAACACTGAAGCTTTCTTT. Protein: CASSVGGRTPPLNTEAFF.

The chain couples TRBV13 to TRBJ1-5; the match to TRBD1 covers 9 bases. The germline gives CDR1 PRHDT, CDR2 FYEKMQ (reference sequence). V trimming: 4 bases; J trimming: 1 base; junction bases outside the gene matches: 2. The CDR3 sequence is 15 residues long. CDR3 nucleotide sequence: TGTGCCAGCAGCTATGGGACAGGGAGCAATCAGCCCCAGCATTTT. Its translation: CASSYGTGSNQPQHF. The full variable domain, completed using reference TRBV13 and TRBJ1-5, is AAGVIQSPRHLIKEKRETATLKCYPIPRHDTVYWYQQGPGQDPQFLISFYEKMQSDKGSIPDRFSAQQFSDYHSELNMSSLELGDSALYFCASSYGTGSNQPQHFGDGTRLSIL.

The chain has TRBV2 and TRBJ2-7, with 10 bases matching TRBD2. The CDR3 runs to 16 residues. Germline CDR1 SNHLY, CDR2 FYNNEI. V lost 1 base, J lost 6 bases, and 9 bases stayed unmatched. In DNA form, the CDR3 reads TGTGCCAGCAGTGAAGACCCACTAGCGGGGCGCCCCGAGCAGTACTTC. Encoded protein: CASSEDPLAGRPEQYF.

This clone was seen just once. The chain employs TRBV6-5 and TRBJ1-4; D gene unclear. V lost 2 bases and J 6 bases, leaving 10 bases between the germline ends. The V gene's germline CDR1 is MNHEY and CDR2 SVGAGI. The CDR3 sequence is 14 residues long. The CDR3 region is CASSYGGIYEKLFF. The CDR3, as DNA: TGTGCCAGCAGTTACGGCGGAATCTATGAAAAACTGTTTTTT.

V and J are TRBV5-6 and TRBJ1-2; D is unresolved. Trimming shortened V by 2 bases and J by 0 bases, and 8 bases separated the two germline ends. The CDR3 is 14 residues long. Per germline, CDR1 SGHDT and CDR2 YYEEEE. This CDR3 reads CASSLVRANYGYTF. The DNA of the CDR3 is TGTGCCAGCAGCTTAGTACGGGCTAACTATGGCTACACCTTC.

This clone was seen a single time. This chain links TRBV6-1 with TRBJ1-6, with a weak D call TRBD1 (5 bases). This CDR3 contains 15 residues. CDR1 MNHNS and CDR2 SASEGT come from the germline V gene. Trimming shortened V by 1 base and J by 10 bases, and 14 bases separated the two germline ends. CDR3 amino acids: CASSEDTSGWSPLHF. The CDR3 DNA is TGTGCCAGCAGTGAAGATACCTCAGGGTGGTCACCCCTCCACTTT.

V gene TRBV7-6 combines with J gene TRBJ2-7; D perhaps matches TRBD1 (5 bases). V lost 7 bases, J lost 0 bases, and 16 bases lay in between. Germline CDR1 reads SGHVS; CDR2 reads FNYEAQ. CDR3 length: 15 residues. CDR3 in DNA: TGTGCCAGCAATCTCGGGCAGGGCAGCTCCTACGAGCAGTACTTC. This translates into CASNLGQGSSYEQYF.

This chain connects TRBV5-4 to TRBJ1-2; no clear D. From germline, CDR1 is SGHNT and CDR2 YYREEE (reference sequence). CDR3 length: 15 residues. The V and J ends lost 0 bases and 2 bases respectively, with 11 bases between them. As DNA, the CDR3 is TGTGCCAGCAGCTTGGATGTGGGCGGGAACTATGGCTACACCTTC. It translates to CASSLDVGGNYGYTF. Drawing the rest from reference TRBV5-4 and TRBJ1-2, the complete variable domain is ETGVTQSPTHLIKTRGQQVTLRCSSQSGHNTVSWYQQALGQGPQFIFQYYREEENGRGNFPPRFSGLQFPNYSSELNVNALELDDSALYLCASSLDVGGNYGYTFGSGTRLTVV.

This chain connects TRBV6-5 to TRBJ1-3, with TRBD1 as a possible D gene (5 bases). Trimming pared 0 bases from V and 4 bases from J, leaving 13 bases between. Germline values: CDR1 MNHEY, CDR2 SVGAGI. The CDR3 loop spans 16 amino acids. The CDR3, as DNA: TGTGCCAGCAGTTACTCGCCACAGGATAGCGGAAACACCATATATTTT. Its protein product is CASSYSPQDSGNTIYF.

The chain is built from TRBV19 and TRBJ1-5, with unresolved D. Germline-derived CDR1 and CDR2 are LNHDA and SQIVND (reference sequence). CDR3 size: 14 residues. Trimming left V 3 bases short and J 7 bases short, with 13 bases between. The CDR3 DNA reads TGTGCCAGTAGTATTGGTGACTACGGGCAGCCCCAGCATTTT. Its protein is CASSIGDYGQPQHF. Using reference TRBV19 and TRBJ1-5 for the parts outside the CDR3, the full variable domain is DGGITQSPKYLFRKEGQNVTLSCEQNLNHDAMYWYRQDPGQGLRLIYYSQIVNDFQKGDIAEGYSVSREKKESFPLTVTSAQKNPTAFYLCASSIGDYGQPQHFGDGTRLSIL.

V usage is TRBV9 and J usage is TRBJ1-2; possibly TRBD1 for D (5 bases). The CDR3 has 15 amino acids. CDR1 is SGDLS and CDR2 is YYNGEE in the germline V gene. V was pared by 0 bases and J by 3 bases, with 12 bases between. CDR3 nucleotides: TGTGCCAGCAGCGTAGCACAGGTGGCGGACTATGGCTACACCTTC. This encodes CASSVAQVADYGYTF. The variable domain in full, completed from reference TRBV9 and TRBJ1-2, reads DSGVTQTPKHLITATGQRVTLRCSPRSGDLSVYWYQQSLDQGLQFLIQYYNGEERAKGNILERFSAQQFPDLHSELNLSSLELGDSALYFCASSVAQVADYGYTFGSGTRLTVV.

The chain links TRBV27 to TRBJ2-3, with 10 bases aligning to TRBD2. Germline V gives CDR1 MNHEY, CDR2 SMNVEV (reference sequence). The CDR3 has 15 amino acids. Trimming at V came to 4 bases and at J to 2 bases, leaving 3 bases not matched to a gene. CDR3 nucleotides: TGTGCCAGCAGTTCCAGCGGGGGGGACACAGATACGCAGTATTTT. This codes for CASSSSGGDTDTQYF.

The V call is TRBV2, the J call TRBJ2-5; 14 bases line up with TRBD2. Looked up from germline, CDR1 is SNHLY and CDR2 is FYNNEI. V shed 5 bases and J 4 bases; nucleotides not matched to a gene: 6. There are 16 residues in the CDR3. In DNA, the CDR3 is TGTGCCAGCAGTACAGGACTAGCGGGGGGCTCAGAGACCCAGTACTTC. It yields the protein CASSTGLAGGSETQYF.

The V call is TRBV30, the J call TRBJ2-2; the match to TRBD1 covers 7 bases. In germline, CDR1 is GTSNPN, CDR2 SVGIG (reference sequence). V shed 5 bases, J shed 3 bases, and the junction held 6 bases outside the gene matches. The length of the CDR3 is 14 residues. The CDR3 protein is CAWVDRVDTGELFF. CDR3 DNA: TGTGCCTGGGTCGACAGGGTAGACACCGGGGAGCTGTTTTTT.

On this clone: Other DNA sequences in this sample translate to the same CDR3. J is TRBJ2-3 and V is TRBV6-4, with no clear D. In germline, CDR1 is MRHNA, CDR2 SNTAGT. This CDR3 spans 13 amino acids. Trimming stripped 0 bases from V and 2 bases from J, with 3 bases between. This CDR3 is CASSDSDTDTQYF. The DNA for the CDR3 is TGTGCCAGCAGTGACTCCGACACAGATACGCAGTATTTT.

This clone was seen a single time. The chain is built from TRBV9 and TRBJ1-2; D not resolved. Germline loops: CDR1 SGDLS, CDR2 YYNGEE. The CDR3 is made up of 15 amino acids. Trimming cost V 3 bases and J 7 bases, with 19 bases left between them. The CDR3 reads CASSGGGRPGVGYTF. The CDR3 DNA reads TGTGCCAGCAGCGGGGGAGGGAGGCCTGGTGTTGGCTACACCTTC.

This clone came up once. The chain has TRBV7-6 and TRBJ1-5; no definite D call. The V gene lost 8 bases and the J gene lost 0 bases, with 8 bases spanning the gap. The CDR3 is 13 residues long. Per germline, CDR1 SGHVS and CDR2 FNYEAQ. CDR3 sequence (DNA): TGTGCCAGCTCAGGCGGTAGCAATCAGCCCCAGCATTTT. The encoded protein is CASSGGSNQPQHF.

This clone has just a few counts. The V and J genes are TRBV2 and TRBJ1-5, with a weak D call TRBD1 (6 bases). This CDR3 is built from 15 residues. V was trimmed by 7 bases and J by 1 base, leaving 14 bases between them. The germline CDR1 and CDR2 sequences are SNHLY and FYNNEI. The CDR3 DNA is TGTGCCAGCACTATACAGGGTTTCAGCAATCAGCCCCAGCATTTT. Translated, it gives CASTIQGFSNQPQHF.

V is TRBV15 and J is TRBJ2-3; no reliable D call. Trimming left V 0 bases short and J 2 bases short, with 9 bases between. CDR3 size: 15 residues. Looked up from germline, CDR1 is LNHNV and CDR2 is YYDKDF (reference sequence). The CDR3 DNA sequence: TGTGCCACCAGCAGAGATGGAGATTACACAGATACGCAGTATTTT. Its translation: CATSRDGDYTDTQYF.

In this sample, this clone turned up once. V and J are TRBV21-1 and TRBJ2-7; the table names TRBD1, a call not compared with the DNA. TRBV21-1 is described as a pseudogene. The CDR3 consists of 14 residues. This CDR3 reads CASSKGQGTYEQYF. The CDR3 DNA reads as TGTGCCAGCAGCAAAGGTCAGGGTACCTACGAGCAGTACTTC.